Listed here are 6 T cell receptor beta chains from one sample, sequenced in a study of shared clonotypes between healthy human individuals. Data came from immunoSEQ multiplex PCR; TCRdb stores just in-frame clones and leaves some out. The repertoire holds 2 million to 3 million clones, under 95% seen once, with about 0.39% in the top ten. Sample: naive CD4+ T cells from PBMCs. Subset described: CD45RA+ positively selected. The receptor source for this set is a man between 18 and 35 years old in good health. Some clones in this sample may be carry-over from other donors' samples.

V gene TRBV15 combines with J gene TRBJ2-5, with D perhaps given as TRBD1 or TRBD2 (5 bases each). CDR1 and CDR2 (germline): LNHNV, YYDKDF (reference sequence). V lost 5 bases to trimming and J lost 1 base, with 17 bases between them. This CDR3 has 16 amino acids. CDR3 sequence (DNA): TGTGCCACCAGCCGAGGGGCCGATACATCCCAAGAGACCCAGTACTTC. Its translation: CATSRGADTSQETQYF.

The CDR3: CASSFGRAGYNEQFF. The CDR3 DNA is TGCGCCAGCAGCTTCGGTAGAGCAGGGTACAATGAGCAGTTCTTC. The chain carries TRBV5-1 and TRBJ2-1; a weak D match, TRBD1 (5 bases). The CDR3 has 15 amino acids. The V gene's germline CDR1 is SGHRS and CDR2 YFSETQ. The ends were cut back, 2 bases at V and 4 bases at J, with 13 bases in the middle.

This clone was counted a single time. The sample has other DNA sequences that encode this CDR3 too. The chain links TRBV28 to TRBJ2-5, with D maybe TRBD2 (7 bases). Germline V CDR1 and CDR2: MDHEN, SYDVKM. V was pared by 5 bases and J by 5 bases, with 15 bases between. This CDR3 spans 14 amino acids. CDR3 amino acids: CASSPLGGRETQYF. In DNA form, the CDR3 reads TGTGCCAGCAGTCCCCTCGGGGGGCGTGAGACCCAGTACTTC. The full variable domain, its missing parts supplied by reference TRBV28 and TRBJ2-5, is DVKVTQSSRYLVKRTGEKVFLECVQDMDHENMFWYRQDPGLGLRLIYFSYDVKMKEKGDIPEGYSVSREKKERFSLILESASTNQTSMYLCASSPLGGRETQYFGPGTRLLVL.

Notes on this clone: Other DNA variants within this sample encode the same CDR3. This sequence joins TRBV18 and TRBJ2-1, with D unresolved. Per the germline V gene, CDR1 is KGHSH and CDR2 is LQKENI. V was trimmed by 6 bases and J by 0 bases, leaving 9 bases between them. This CDR3 is built from 14 residues. CDR3 sequence reads: CASSPASSYNEQFF. DNA of the CDR3: TGTGCCAGCTCTCCGGCTAGCTCCTACAATGAGCAGTTCTTC.

This chain links TRBV30 with TRBJ2-5, with D perhaps given as TRBD1 or TRBD2 (6 bases each). This CDR3 has 14 residues. Trimming stripped 2 bases from V and 3 bases from J, with 13 bases between. The germline gives CDR1 GTSNPN, CDR2 SVGIG (reference sequence). The CDR3 DNA reads as TGTGCCTGGAGTAAGGGGGGCAATAAAGAGACCCAGTACTTC. This codes for CAWSKGGNKETQYF.

The V gene is TRBV28, the J gene TRBJ2-5; tentatively, D is TRBD2 (6 bases). V lost 7 bases to trimming and J lost 4 bases, with 19 bases between them. The CDR3 covers 15 residues. Germline loops: CDR1 MDHEN, CDR2 SYDVKM. The CDR3 nucleotides read TGTGCCAGCAATTCCGGCGGGACCCTCGGAGAGACCCAGTACTTC. Translated, it gives CASNSGGTLGETQYF. Full variable domain (remainder filled in from reference TRBV28 and TRBJ2-5): DVKVTQSSRYLVKRTGEKVFLECVQDMDHENMFWYRQDPGLGLRLIYFSYDVKMKEKGDIPEGYSVSREKKERFSLILESASTNQTSMYLCASNSGGTLGETQYFGPGTRLLVL.